Listed here is a single T cell receptor (beta chain). This entry comes from a study of Tregs in tolerant kidney transplant recipients. Some clones are missing from TCRdb's copy, which holds only in-frame ones; the method was immunoSEQ multiplex PCR. The sample shows about 15,000 clones, around 80% of them seen only once. The receptor's source is a human donor who received a combined kidney and bone marrow transplant. The specimen comprised Tregs from blood, sampled before the transplant.

The CDR3 bases are TGCGCCAGCAGGTTCGTGGGACTTGATACGCAGTATTTT. Translating gives CASRFVGLDTQYF. This chain connects TRBV5-1 to TRBJ2-3, with TRBD2 as a possible D gene (6 bases). V dropped 5 bases and J dropped 6 bases, with 13 bases sitting between them. Looked up from germline, CDR1 is SGHRS and CDR2 is YFSETQ. This CDR3 contains 13 residues.